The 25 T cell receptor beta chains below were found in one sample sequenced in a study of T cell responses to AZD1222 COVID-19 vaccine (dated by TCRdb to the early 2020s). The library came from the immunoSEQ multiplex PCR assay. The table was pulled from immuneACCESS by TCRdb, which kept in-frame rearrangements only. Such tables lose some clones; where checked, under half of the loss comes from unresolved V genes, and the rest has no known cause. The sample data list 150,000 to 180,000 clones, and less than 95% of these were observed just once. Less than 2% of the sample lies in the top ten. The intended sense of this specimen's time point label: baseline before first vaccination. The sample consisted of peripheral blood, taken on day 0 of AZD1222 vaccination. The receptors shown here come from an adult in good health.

The CDR3 reads CAGGQGAIQPQHF. Here the CDR3 DNA reads TGTGCAGGGGGTCAAGGGGCTATTCAGCCCCAGCATTTT. The genes are TRBV28 and TRBJ1-5; D is possibly TRBD1 (6 bases). The V gene's germline CDR1 is MDHEN and CDR2 SYDVKM. This CDR3 has 13 amino acids. The entire variable domain, with the rest obtained from reference TRBV28 and TRBJ1-5, is as follows: DVKVTQSSRYLVKRTGEKVFLECVQDMDHENMFWYRQDPGLGLRLIYFSYDVKMKEKGDIPEGYSVSREKKERFSLILESASTNQTSMYLCAGGQGAIQPQHFGDGTRLSIL.

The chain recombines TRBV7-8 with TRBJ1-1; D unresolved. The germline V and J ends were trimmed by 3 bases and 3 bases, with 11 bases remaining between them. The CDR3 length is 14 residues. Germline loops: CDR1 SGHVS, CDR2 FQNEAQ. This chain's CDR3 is CASSFPGPDTEAFF. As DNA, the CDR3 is TGTGCCAGCAGCTTTCCGGGCCCAGACACTGAAGCTTTCTTT.

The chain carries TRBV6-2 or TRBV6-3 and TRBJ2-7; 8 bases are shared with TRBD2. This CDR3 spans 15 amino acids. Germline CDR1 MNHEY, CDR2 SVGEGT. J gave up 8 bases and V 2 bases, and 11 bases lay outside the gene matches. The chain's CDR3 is CASSYGSSGSGKQYF. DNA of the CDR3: TGTGCCAGCAGTTACGGTTCGAGCGGGAGTGGCAAGCAGTACTTC.

CDR3 sequence reads: CASSEKTGLETQYF. The CDR3 bases are TGTGCCAGCAGTGAAAAGACAGGTTTGGAGACCCAGTACTTC. The chain carries TRBV28 and TRBJ2-5; a possible D gene is TRBD1 (6 bases). Trimming removed 5 bases from V and 5 bases from J, with 15 bases in between. In germline, CDR1 is MDHEN, CDR2 SYDVKM. The length of the CDR3 is 14 residues.

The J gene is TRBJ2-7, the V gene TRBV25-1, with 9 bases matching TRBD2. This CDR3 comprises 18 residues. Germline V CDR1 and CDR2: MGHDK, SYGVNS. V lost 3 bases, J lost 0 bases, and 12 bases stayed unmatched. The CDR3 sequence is CASSDGFRAGGSSYEQYF. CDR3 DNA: TGTGCCAGCAGTGATGGTTTCCGAGCGGGAGGATCCTCCTACGAGCAGTACTTC.

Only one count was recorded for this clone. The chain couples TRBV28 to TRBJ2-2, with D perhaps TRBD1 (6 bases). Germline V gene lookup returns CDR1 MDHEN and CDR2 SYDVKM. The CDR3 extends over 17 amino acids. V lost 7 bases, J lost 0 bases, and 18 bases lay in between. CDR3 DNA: TGTGCCAGCAACCTACAGGGAATGGGTACGAACACCGGGGAGCTGTTTTTT. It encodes CASNLQGMGTNTGELFF.

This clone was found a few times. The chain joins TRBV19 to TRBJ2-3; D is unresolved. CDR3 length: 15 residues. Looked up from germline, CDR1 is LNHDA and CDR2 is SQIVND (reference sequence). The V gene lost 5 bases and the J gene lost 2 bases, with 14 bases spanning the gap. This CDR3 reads CASSPLGPYTDTQYF. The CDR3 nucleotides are TGTGCCAGTAGTCCGCTCGGGCCATACACAGATACGCAGTATTTT.

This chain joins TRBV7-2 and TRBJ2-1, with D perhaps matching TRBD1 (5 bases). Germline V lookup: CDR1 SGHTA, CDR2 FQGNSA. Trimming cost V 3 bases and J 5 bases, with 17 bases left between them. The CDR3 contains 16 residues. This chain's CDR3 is CASSLVWGRVHNEQFF. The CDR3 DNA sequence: TGTGCCAGCAGCTTGGTATGGGGCAGGGTCCACAATGAGCAGTTCTTC.

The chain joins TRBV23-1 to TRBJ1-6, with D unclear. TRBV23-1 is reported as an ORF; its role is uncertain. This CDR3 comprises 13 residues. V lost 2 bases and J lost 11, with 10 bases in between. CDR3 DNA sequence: TGCGCCAGCAGTCAACCCCAGGACCCACCCCTCCACTTT. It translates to CASSQPQDPPLHF.

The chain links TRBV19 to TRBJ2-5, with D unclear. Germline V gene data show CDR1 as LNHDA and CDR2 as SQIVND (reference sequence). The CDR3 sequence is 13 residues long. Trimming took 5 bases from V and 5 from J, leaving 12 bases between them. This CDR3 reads CASSAQDPETQYF. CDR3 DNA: TGTGCCAGTAGTGCACAAGACCCGGAGACCCAGTACTTC.

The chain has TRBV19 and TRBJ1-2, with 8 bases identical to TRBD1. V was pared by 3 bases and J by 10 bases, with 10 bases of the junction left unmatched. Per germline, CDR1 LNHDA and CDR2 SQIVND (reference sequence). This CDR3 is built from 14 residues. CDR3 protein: CASSIARQGLIYTF. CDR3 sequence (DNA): TGTGCCAGTAGTATTGCGCGACAGGGGTTGATCTACACCTTC.

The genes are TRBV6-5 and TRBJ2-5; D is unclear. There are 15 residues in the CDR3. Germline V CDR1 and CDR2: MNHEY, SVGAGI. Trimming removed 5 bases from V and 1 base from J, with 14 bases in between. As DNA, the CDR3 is TGTGCCAGCAGTCCCCGAGGACGGAGCCAAGAGACCCAGTACTTC. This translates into CASSPRGRSQETQYF.

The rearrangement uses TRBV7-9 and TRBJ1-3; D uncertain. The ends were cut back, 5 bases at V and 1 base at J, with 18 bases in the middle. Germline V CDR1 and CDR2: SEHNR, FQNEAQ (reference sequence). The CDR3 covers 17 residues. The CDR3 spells CASSPTDQPHSGNTIYF. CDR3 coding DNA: TGTGCCAGCAGCCCCACCGATCAGCCCCATTCTGGAAACACCATATATTTT.

The CDR3 region has the DNA TGTGCCAGCAGTTTTAGTCACAGTGAAGCTTTCTTT. Translated: CASSFSHSEAFF. This chain joins TRBV28 and TRBJ1-1; D not certain. V was pared by 3 bases and J by 7 bases, with 9 bases between. In germline, CDR1 is MDHEN, CDR2 SYDVKM. This CDR3 contains 12 residues. The complete variable domain, with remaining parts taken from reference TRBV28 and TRBJ1-1, reads DVKVTQSSRYLVKRTGEKVFLECVQDMDHENMFWYRQDPGLGLRLIYFSYDVKMKEKGDIPEGYSVSREKKERFSLILESASTNQTSMYLCASSFSHSEAFFGQGTRLTVV.

CDR3 protein: CASSHTTGFSSGNTIYF. The CDR3 region has the DNA TGTGCCAGCTCACATACGACAGGGTTTAGTTCTGGAAACACCATATATTTT. The chain carries TRBV18 and TRBJ1-3; 7 nucleotides match TRBD1. Trimming took 4 bases from V and 1 from J; bases not matched to a gene: 10. Germline CDR1 reads KGHSH; CDR2 reads LQKENI. CDR3 length equals 17 residues.

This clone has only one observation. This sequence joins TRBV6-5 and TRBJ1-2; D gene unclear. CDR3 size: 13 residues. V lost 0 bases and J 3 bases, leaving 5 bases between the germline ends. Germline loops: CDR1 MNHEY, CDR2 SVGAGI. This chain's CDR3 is CASSYSSDYGYTF. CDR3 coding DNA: TGTGCCAGCAGTTACTCTTCGGACTATGGCTACACCTTC.

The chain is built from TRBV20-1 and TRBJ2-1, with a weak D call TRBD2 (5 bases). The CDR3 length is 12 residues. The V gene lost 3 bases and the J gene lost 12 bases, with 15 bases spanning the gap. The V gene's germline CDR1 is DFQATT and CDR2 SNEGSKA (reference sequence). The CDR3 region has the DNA TGCAGTGCTAGTAAACCCTCAGCGGTGCAGTTCTTC. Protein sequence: CSASKPSAVQFF.

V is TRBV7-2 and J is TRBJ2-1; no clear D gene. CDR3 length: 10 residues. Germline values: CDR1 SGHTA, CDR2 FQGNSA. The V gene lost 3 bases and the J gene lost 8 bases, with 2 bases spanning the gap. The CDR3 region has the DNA TGTGCCAGCAGCTTCGATGAGCAGTTCTTC. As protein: CASSFDEQFF.

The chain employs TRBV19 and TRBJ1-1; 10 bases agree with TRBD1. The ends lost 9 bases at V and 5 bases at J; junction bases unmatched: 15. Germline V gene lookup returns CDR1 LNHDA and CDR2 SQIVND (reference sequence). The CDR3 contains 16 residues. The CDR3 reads CARGGTGVGGGTEAFF. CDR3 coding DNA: TGTGCCAGGGGAGGGACAGGGGTCGGAGGAGGAACTGAAGCTTTCTTT.

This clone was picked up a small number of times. The CDR3 spells CASSHFLGNTEAFF. The CDR3 coding sequence is TGCGCCAGCAGCCATTTTTTGGGGAACACTGAAGCTTTCTTT. J is TRBJ1-1 and V is TRBV4-3; D gene unclear. Germline V gives CDR1 LGHNA, CDR2 YSLEER. V dropped 3 bases and J dropped 1 base, with 9 bases sitting between them. This CDR3 contains 14 residues.

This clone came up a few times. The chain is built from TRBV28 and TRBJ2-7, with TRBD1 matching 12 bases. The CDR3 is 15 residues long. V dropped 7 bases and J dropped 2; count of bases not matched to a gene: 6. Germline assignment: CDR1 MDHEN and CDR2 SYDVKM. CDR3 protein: CASIWDRGPPYEQYF. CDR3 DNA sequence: TGTGCCAGCATCTGGGACAGGGGGCCGCCCTACGAGCAGTACTTC. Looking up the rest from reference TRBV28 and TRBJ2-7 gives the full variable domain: DVKVTQSSRYLVKRTGEKVFLECVQDMDHENMFWYRQDPGLGLRLIYFSYDVKMKEKGDIPEGYSVSREKKERFSLILESASTNQTSMYLCASIWDRGPPYEQYFGPGTRLTVT.

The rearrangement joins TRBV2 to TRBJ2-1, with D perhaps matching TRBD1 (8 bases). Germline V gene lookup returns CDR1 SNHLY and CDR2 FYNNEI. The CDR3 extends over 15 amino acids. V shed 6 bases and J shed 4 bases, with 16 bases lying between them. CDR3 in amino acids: CASSKNRGGYNEQFF. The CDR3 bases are TGTGCCAGCAGCAAAAACAGGGGGGGGTACAATGAGCAGTTCTTC.

The CDR3 nucleotides are TGTGCCAGCAGTCTAGCGGGAGAGGGATACAATGAGCAGTTCTTC. Protein sequence: CASSLAGEGYNEQFF. This chain joins TRBV6-2 or TRBV6-3 and TRBJ2-1, with TRBD2 matching 10 bases. The germline CDR1 and CDR2 sequences are MNHEY and SVGEGT. V shed 5 bases and J 4 bases; nucleotides not matched to a gene: 5. The CDR3 is 15 amino acids.

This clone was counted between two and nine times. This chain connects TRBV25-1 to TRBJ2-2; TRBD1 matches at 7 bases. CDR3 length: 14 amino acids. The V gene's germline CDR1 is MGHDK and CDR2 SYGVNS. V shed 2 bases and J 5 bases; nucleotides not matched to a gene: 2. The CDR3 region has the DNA TGTGCCAGCAGTGAAGGGACAGTAACCGGGGAGCTGTTTTTT. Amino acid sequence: CASSEGTVTGELFF.

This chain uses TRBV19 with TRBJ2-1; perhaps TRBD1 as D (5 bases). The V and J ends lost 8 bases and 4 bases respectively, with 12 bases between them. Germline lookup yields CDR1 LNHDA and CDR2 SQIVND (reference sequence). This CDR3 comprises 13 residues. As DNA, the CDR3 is TGTGCCAGTCGCAGGGTAGGGTACAATGAGCAGTTCTTC. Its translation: CASRRVGYNEQFF.